This is a list of T cell receptor beta chains from one sample in a study of blood T cell repertoires in COVID-19. Measured with immunoSEQ multiplex PCR; TCRdb has only the in-frame clones, and not every one. The table has roughly 120,000 clones, over 85% seen once; the top ten hold 3% to 4%. Source material: peripheral blood. Receptors were obtained from a man aged 45 to 65 with active COVID-19. Each CDR3 is given with its conserved first and last residue. D genes are given only for firm matches. Size values are once, few and many counts, or a class for expanded clones, and some rows have none.

DNA: TGTGCCAGCAGCCAAGGTGGTCCGGGGACAGGGGGCGCGCAGACCCAGTACTTC; CDR3: CASSQGGPGTGGAQTQYF; length: 18; D: TRBD1; J: TRBJ2-5; V: TRBV3-1/TRBV3-2; size: .
DNA: TGTGCCAGCAGTAAAGGACTAGCGGGGGGGAGTACCTACAATGAGCAGTTCTTC; CDR3: CASSKGLAGGSTYNEQFF; length: 18; D: TRBD2; J: TRBJ2-1; V: TRBV6-1; size: .
DNA: TGTGCCAGAAAGACTAGCGGCGCGAACACCGGGGAGCTGTTTTTT; CDR3: CARKTSGANTGELFF; length: 15; D: TRBD2; J: TRBJ2-2; V: TRBV25-1; size: once
DNA: TGTGCCACCAGCCCCGATCGGGGGTTGAACACTGAAGCTTTCTTT; CDR3: CATSPDRGLNTEAFF; length: 15; D: .; J: TRBJ1-1; V: TRBV15; size: .
DNA: TGTGCCAGCAGCCCCGGACTGGAGGCAGGAAACACCATATATTTT; CDR3: CASSPGLEAGNTIYF; length: 15; D: .; J: TRBJ1-3; V: TRBV9; size: .
DNA: TGTGCCAGCAGCTTAATTGGGGACTACGCAACCGGGGAGCTGTTTTTT; CDR3: CASSLIGDYATGELFF; length: 16; D: TRBD2; J: TRBJ2-2; V: TRBV7-8; size: once
DNA: TGTGCCAGTAGTATAGAGGGAACAGGGGGCTCCTACGAGCAGTACTTC; CDR3: CASSIEGTGGSYEQYF; length: 16; D: TRBD1; J: TRBJ2-7; V: TRBV19; size: .
DNA: TGTGCCAGCAGGATGCAAATGTTAGCCGGGGAGCTGTTTTTT; CDR3: CASRMQMLAGELFF; length: 14; D: .; J: TRBJ2-2; V: TRBV11-2; size: .
DNA: TGTGCCAGCAGCCAGGGACAGGGGCCCACAGATACGCAGTATTTT; CDR3: CASSQGQGPTDTQYF; length: 15; D: TRBD1; J: TRBJ2-3; V: TRBV7-7; size: .
DNA: TGTGCCTGGAGTAATGCCAGGGGCAATGAAAAACTGTTTTTT; CDR3: CAWSNARGNEKLFF; length: 14; D: .; J: TRBJ1-4; V: TRBV30; size: .
DNA: TGTGCCAGTAGTTCGAGGGACAGATCTAACTATGGCTACACCTTC; CDR3: CASSSRDRSNYGYTF; length: 15; D: TRBD1; J: TRBJ1-2; V: TRBV19; size: few
DNA: TGTGCCAGCAGCGCGAGAACTAGGCCCCTTGGGACCGGGGAGCTGTTTTTT; CDR3: CASSARTRPLGTGELFF; length: 17; D: .; J: TRBJ2-2; V: TRBV9; size: .
DNA: TGTGCCAGTAGTATCGGGGGATCAGGTGAGCAGTTCTTC; CDR3: CASSIGGSGEQFF; length: 13; D: .; J: TRBJ2-1; V: TRBV19; size: once
DNA: TGTGCCAGCAGCATACCGGGGTCTCTAGCCAAAAACATTCAGTACTTC; CDR3: CASSIPGSLAKNIQYF; length: 16; D: .; J: TRBJ2-4; V: TRBV21-1; size: .
DNA: TGCGCCAGCAGCCAAGACTGGCGGGGTAATTACAATGAGCAGTTCTTC; CDR3: CASSQDWRGNYNEQFF; length: 16; D: .; J: TRBJ2-1; V: TRBV4-1; size: .
DNA: TGCGCCAGCAGCTTGGCAAATCGGGACTATGGCTACACCTTC; CDR3: CASSLANRDYGYTF; length: 14; D: .; J: TRBJ1-2; V: TRBV5-1; size: .
DNA: TGTGCCAGCAGCTTGAGCGGACAGCGGAACACTGAAGCTTTCTTT; CDR3: CASSLSGQRNTEAFF; length: 15; D: .; J: TRBJ1-1; V: TRBV7-2; size: few
DNA: TGTGCTAGTGGTTTGGAAATGGGACAGGGTCAAGAGACCCAGTACTTC; CDR3: CASGLEMGQGQETQYF; length: 16; D: TRBD1; J: TRBJ2-5; V: TRBV12-5; size: once
DNA: TGTGCCACCGAGAGGACTAGCGGGACCTACGAGCAGTACTTC; CDR3: CATERTSGTYEQYF; length: 14; D: TRBD2; J: TRBJ2-7; V: TRBV19; size: .
DNA: TGTGCCAGCAGCTTAGGCCCCCCCAGGCAGGGGCTGGAGCAGTACTTC; CDR3: CASSLGPPRQGLEQYF; length: 16; D: .; J: TRBJ2-7; V: TRBV7-8; size: .
DNA: TGTGCCAGAAGCGCGAAGCCTAGCGGGAGTATCTACAATGAGCAGTTCTTC; CDR3: CARSAKPSGSIYNEQFF; length: 17; D: TRBD2; J: TRBJ2-1; V: TRBV5-3; size: .
DNA: TGTGCCAGCAGCTTATACGACAGGGACCGAGCCTATAATTCACCCCTCCACTTT; CDR3: CASSLYDRDRAYNSPLHF; length: 18; D: TRBD1; J: TRBJ1-6; V: TRBV7-8; size: .
DNA: TGCGCCAGCAGCTTGGGGGGAGTTGACACTGAAGCTTTCTTT; CDR3: CASSLGGVDTEAFF; length: 14; D: .; J: TRBJ1-1; V: TRBV5-1; size: .
DNA: TGCGCCACCTCAGGGGGCAGGACTAATGAAAAACTGTTTTTT; CDR3: CATSGGRTNEKLFF; length: 14; D: TRBD1; J: TRBJ1-4; V: TRBV5-1; size: .
DNA: TGTGCCTCCCAGGACAGCAACACCGGGGAGCTGTTTTTT; CDR3: CASQDSNTGELFF; length: 13; D: .; J: TRBJ2-2; V: TRBV24-1; size: once
DNA: TGTGCCAGCAGCGTAGTCGGGGTTGGGGAGCTGTTTTTT; CDR3: CASSVVGVGELFF; length: 13; D: .; J: TRBJ2-2; V: TRBV9; size: .
DNA: TGTGCCATCAGAGGGACAGACTTCCATGAAGCTTTCTTT; CDR3: CAIRGTDFHEAFF; length: 13; D: TRBD1; J: TRBJ1-1; V: TRBV10-3; size: .
DNA: TGTGCCAGCAGTGAAGTGGACAGCTATAATGAAAAACTGTTTTTT; CDR3: CASSEVDSYNEKLFF; length: 15; D: .; J: TRBJ1-4; V: TRBV25-1; size: .
DNA: TGTGCCAGCAGCTCAGGTCAGGGACTCGGACAAAAACTGTTTTTT; CDR3: CASSSGQGLGQKLFF; length: 15; D: .; J: TRBJ1-4; V: TRBV5-6; size: .
DNA: TGTGCCAGCTCACCACCTCGACAGGGGGCCCCTAATTCACCCCTCCACTTT; CDR3: CASSPPRQGAPNSPLHF; length: 17; D: TRBD1; J: TRBJ1-6; V: TRBV18; size: .
DNA: TGTGCCAGCAGGAGGGCAGGCCGAGAGACCCAGTACTTC; CDR3: CASRRAGRETQYF; length: 13; D: .; J: TRBJ2-5; V: TRBV27; size: .
DNA: TGCGCCAGCAGTGGCGGACTAGCGCCATACAATGAGCAGTTCTTC; CDR3: CASSGGLAPYNEQFF; length: 15; D: TRBD2; J: TRBJ2-1; V: TRBV10-2; size: .
DNA: TGTGCCAGTAGTATCGGGACTAGCGGTCCCCAGTACTTC; CDR3: CASSIGTSGPQYF; length: 13; D: TRBD2; J: TRBJ2-5; V: TRBV19; size: .
DNA: TGTGCCAGTAGTAACTTCCCCTCCACAGATACGCAGTATTTT; CDR3: CASSNFPSTDTQYF; length: 14; D: .; J: TRBJ2-3; V: TRBV19; size: .
DNA: TGTGCCAGCAGCACCTCGTACAGGGGTGGGGGGTCTTCACCCCTCCACTTT; CDR3: CASSTSYRGGGSSPLHF; length: 17; D: TRBD1; J: TRBJ1-6; V: TRBV13; size: .
DNA: TGTGCCAGCAGCTTGGGGACAGGGCAAGGAAACACCATATATTTT; CDR3: CASSLGTGQGNTIYF; length: 15; D: TRBD1; J: TRBJ1-3; V: TRBV5-8; size: .
DNA: TGTGCCAGCAGCCCTCTTACTAACTATGGCTACACCTTC; CDR3: CASSPLTNYGYTF; length: 13; D: .; J: TRBJ1-2; V: TRBV3-1/TRBV3-2; size: .
DNA: TGTGCCACCAGTTTCCAAGCGGGAGGGTTAAATGAGCAGTTCTTC; CDR3: CATSFQAGGLNEQFF; length: 15; D: TRBD2; J: TRBJ2-1; V: TRBV24-1; size: .
DNA: TGTGCCAGCTCACCACGGAGCGGCACGTACGGGGACACTGAAGCTTTCTTT; CDR3: CASSPRSGTYGDTEAFF; length: 17; D: .; J: TRBJ1-1; V: TRBV18; size: .
DNA: TGTGCCAGCAGCCCAAGGGGGGGAGGGAACAATGAGCAGTTCTTC; CDR3: CASSPRGGGNNEQFF; length: 15; D: .; J: TRBJ2-1; V: TRBV21-1; size: .
DNA: TGTGCCACCAGTGATTGGGGGACAGGGGAACAAGAGACCCAGTACTTC; CDR3: CATSDWGTGEQETQYF; length: 16; D: TRBD1; J: TRBJ2-5; V: TRBV24-1; size: .
DNA: TGTGCCAGCAGCGGGGGAAGACAGGGCCCCTACAATGAGCAGTTCTTC; CDR3: CASSGGRQGPYNEQFF; length: 16; D: TRBD1; J: TRBJ2-1; V: TRBV7-9; size: .
DNA: TGTGCCAGCAGTTTAGCCGGGACAGGGGGTGAAAAACTGTTTTTT; CDR3: CASSLAGTGGEKLFF; length: 15; D: TRBD1; J: TRBJ1-4; V: TRBV28; size: few
DNA: TGTGCCAGCAGCCAAGATGGGCCAGGGAGGAATGAAAAACTGTTTTTT; CDR3: CASSQDGPGRNEKLFF; length: 16; D: .; J: TRBJ1-4; V: TRBV4-2; size: .
DNA: TGTGCCAGCAGTCAGGTCCCAGATACGCAGTATTTT; CDR3: CASSQVPDTQYF; length: 12; D: .; J: TRBJ2-3; V: TRBV28; size: .
DNA: TGTGCCAGTAGTGAGGGTGGTCCGAACACTGAAGCTTTCTTT; CDR3: CASSEGGPNTEAFF; length: 14; D: .; J: TRBJ1-1; V: TRBV19; size: .
DNA: TGTGCTAGTGGCTCACCCGGGACAGGGGGCCTCAAGGGAACCCAGTACTTC; CDR3: CASGSPGTGGLKGTQYF; length: 17; D: TRBD1; J: TRBJ2-5; V: TRBV12-5; size: .
DNA: TGTGCCAGTAGTCTGACTAGGAACACCGGGGAGCTGTTTTTT; CDR3: CASSLTRNTGELFF; length: 14; D: .; J: TRBJ2-2; V: TRBV19; size: .
DNA: TGTGCCAGCAGCTTAGAGGTCGTGGTCGGGTTGGACATTCAGTACTTC; CDR3: CASSLEVVVGLDIQYF; length: 16; D: .; J: TRBJ2-4; V: TRBV7-9; size: few
DNA: TGTGCCAGCAGTGATGGGGGGAGGTATGGCTACACCTTC; CDR3: CASSDGGRYGYTF; length: 13; D: .; J: TRBJ1-2; V: TRBV6-1; size: .
DNA: TGTGCCAGCAGCTTGGTTCAGTGGTCGAATTCACCCCTCCACTTT; CDR3: CASSLVQWSNSPLHF; length: 15; D: .; J: TRBJ1-6; V: TRBV5-6; size: .
DNA: TGCGCCAGCAGCTTGGCCCAGACTTCCGGGGGTGAGCAGTTCTTC; CDR3: CASSLAQTSGGEQFF; length: 15; D: .; J: TRBJ2-1; V: TRBV5-1; size: .